Sequencing of this TCR beta chain was carried out in a study of cytomegalovirus exposure and HLA in healthy donors (dated 2017 in TCRdb). About the investigation overall: An earlier analysis of about 560 of the donors reported about 300 Gb of sequence data and 117 million unique TCR beta sequences obtained from some 200 million T cells. The number of donors typed differed by locus, with roughly 620-640 for A, B, C, DRB1 and DQB1, around 500 for DQA1, 600 to 610 for DPA1, and approximately 470 for DPB1. A later analysis re-analyzed previously published TCR beta repertoires from hundreds of donors and added high-resolution HLA genotyping to study TCR occurrence patterns. In addition to the first cohort of 666 subjects, a separate validation cohort of over 90 different subjects was used. An early release that covered around 590 HLA-typed donors contained about 300 gigabases of sequencing data and tens of millions of unique TCR sequences. The aim of the study was to test whether cataloging public T cell receptors could identify signatures of past pathogen exposure. Donor age, sex, ethnicity and CMV serostatus were compiled alongside the repertoire data. Among 300 to 500 genotyped donors of the cohort, an average of roughly 230,000 unique TCR beta nucleotide sequences was sequenced per donor, of which roughly 17% were non-productive. Using immunosequencing, the study profiled T cell repertoires from 500 to 800 subjects and related those repertoires to cytomegalovirus serostatus. Every repertoire in the discovery cohort had been generated on one and the same sequencing platform. Of the 398 genotyped donors, about 80% fell in the genetic ancestry cluster associated with self-reported Caucasian donors. Rather than using new phenotypic data, the later analysis identified candidate immune exposures from TCR beta sequences and from how often those sequences occurred across donors. Class I and class II HLA loci were covered by the typing at four-digit resolution. A few DR-DQ haplotypes were treated as single units for association and clustering because of strong linkage in the cohort. A later genetic analysis took genome-wide SNP genotypes for about 55% of the 666 donors and used that subset as a discovery cohort. An earlier analysis of 450 to 750 of the donors used high-throughput TCR beta sequencing to judge whether each TCR beta V gene segment behaved as functional or pseudogenic. The study combined high-throughput TCR immunosequencing, statistical association of individual TCRs with disease status, and machine learning to predict cytomegalovirus infection status.

The cohort consisted of fewer than 700 healthy bone marrow donors. Cohort members were all nominally healthy when sampled, although unrecorded immune exposures were likely present. The donor tested CMV seronegative, placing the donor among the 350 to 400 seronegative members of the cohort. Each donor provided a peripheral blood sample, and peripheral blood mononuclear cells were used for TCR beta sequencing. Genomic DNA extraction from the blood cell samples was performed with the Qiagen DNeasy Blood Extraction Kit. Here is what the overall study found, with its caveats: Across donors, most TCR sequences were observed very rarely, whereas some public TCRs were present in many individuals. In a later analysis, several top co-occurrence clusters were reported to appear linked to parvovirus B19, influenza, CMV and Epstein-Barr virus. Roughly uniform sequencing depth across donors was assumed in presence/absence analyses, although this assumption may not hold. A later analysis associated about 17,000 TCR beta sequences with specific HLA alleles at a false discovery rate of 0.05. Assigning TCR associations to individual alleles was difficult when HLA alleles, especially DR and DQ, strongly co-occurred. HLA typing was unavailable for some donors at each locus, so association tests used only the typed subset. An earlier analysis of approximately 500 of the donors showed that most TCR beta V segments appeared in productive rearrangements either about 90% or about 30% of the time, which broadly matched IMGT annotations. In a later analysis, TCR association rates were found to vary across HLA loci, with the most associated TCRs seen for DRB1 alleles and the fewest for HLA-C alleles. An association between a missense DCLRE1C variant and V-gene and J-gene trimming of TCR beta chains was found in a later genetic analysis and replicated in an independent cohort. The 87-base-pair reads could not distinguish some IMGT-functional V segments, including TRBV6-2 and TRBV6-3, so those segments were excluded. Seventeen rarely observed V segments, including chromosome 9 orphons, were excluded from the earlier analysis of about 500 of the donors because counts were too low. The sequencing pipeline was judged likely to have produced a cluster of highly shared sequence variants as a technical artifact. Immune exposure information for the cohort was limited to CMV serostatus. In the study, approximately 150 TCR beta chains were listed as associated with cytomegalovirus. Only TCR beta chains were sequenced in this cohort, and the absence of alpha or paired-chain data limited detectable features. In a later analysis, HLA-associated TCR beta chains showed more clonal expansion and lower generation probabilities than non-associated chains that were equally common. A few of the identified cytomegalovirus-associated TCR beta chains were confirmed in vitro to be specific for cytomegalovirus antigens. Most CMV-associated TCR beta chains appeared to be HLA-restricted in a later analysis, and the HLA associations seemed to be driven largely by CMV exposure. The classifier was reported to diagnose cytomegalovirus status with high specificity and sensitivity in both the original cohort and the validation cohort. A further reported finding was that TCR beta sequences accurately predicted the HLA-A and HLA-B alleles for most subjects in the first cohort. Correlated functional status among segregating V segments might be attributable to linkage disequilibrium, but an unknown experimental factor could not be ruled out. The authors suggested that the approach could potentially be extended to other disease states and immunological phenotypes. A later genetic analysis reported fewer N-insertions in productive TCRs among donors in an Asian-associated ancestry cluster than the roughly 670-donor mean.

Compared with germline, V lacks 3 bases and J lacks 2 bases; bases without a gene match: 10. The CDR3, cysteine through phenylalanine, is 18 amino acids long. The kept DNA is CDR3 alone, 54 bases in frame from the first base. The germline V gene gives CDR1 as SGDLS and CDR2 as YYNGEE. A word on this clone: Its antigen is unknown. No clone much larger than this one lies a single base away; base qualities are absent. The sample carries other DNA sequences with the same CDR3.

Libraries were prepared through the immunoSEQ multiplex PCR assay. For the multiplex PCR, a mixture combining 60 forward primers for TCR Vbeta segments and 13 reverse primers for TCR Jbeta segments was used. A multiplex PCR assay on genomic DNA amplified the CDR3 region of rearranged TCR beta genes. The Illumina HiSeq System was used to sequence the amplified TCR beta libraries as 87-base-pair reads. In the source study's methods: In a later analysis, around 80 million unique TCR beta chains were counted across the 500 to 850 repertoires, and roughly 11 million of these chains were shared by at least two donors. A nearest-neighbor algorithm error-corrected the raw reads and collapsed the reads into unique sequences, merging closely related sequences to remove PCR and sequencing errors. V, D and J gene segments were assigned by aligning CDR3 sequences to IMGT reference sequences. For a sequence to be retained, a match of at least six nucleotides to both a V gene segment and a J gene segment was required. A rearrangement counted as productive if the CDR3 had no stop codons and remained in frame with V and J, and every other rearrangement counted as non-productive. CDR3 was defined according to IMGT convention as the region running from the second conserved V-encoded cysteine to the conserved J-encoded phenylalanine. The earlier analysis of some 600 of the donors excluded sequences that lacked an unambiguous match to a single V gene segment. An earlier analysis of several hundred of the donors called V segments functional above 56.7% productive rearrangements and segregating when the between-donor standard deviation exceeded 5%. To diagnose cytomegalovirus status from the catalog of TCR beta chain sequences, a statistical classification framework was built. In a later analysis, TCR nucleotide sequences were compared against IMGT/GENE-DB human TR gene sequences so that V and J genes could be assigned. A later analysis assigned CDR3 sequences and most-parsimonious VDJ recombination scenarios with the TCRdist pipeline. A later analysis defined each TCR beta chain by its CDR3 amino acid sequence plus V-gene family, and excluded reads lacking a unique V-gene family. In a later analysis, 450 to 600 highly shared, low-generation-probability nucleotide sequences were removed to address suspected cross-contamination and a sequencing artifact. In a later analysis, a clonal expansion index was calculated for each public chain from normalized within-repertoire ranks of inferred template counts. In a later analysis, generation probabilities were computed using a VDJ recombination model fitted to out-of-frame rearrangements, and the results were checked against IGoR. Hypergeometric tests were used in a later analysis to score TCR-TCR, TCR-HLA and TCR-CMV co-occurrence, with a repertoire-size bias correction applied to the TCR pairs. In a later analysis, false discovery rates were estimated by permuting HLA or CMV assignments 20 times. In a later analysis, co-occurring TCRs were grouped using DBSCAN, and TCRdist sequence similarity was added for clustering within HLA-allele-positive subsets. For co-occurrence clustering, repertoires with fewer than 30,000 or more than 120,000 public chains were excluded, along with roughly five repertoires with anomalous nucleotide sharing. TCRdb re-hosts the immuneACCESS table, in-frame sequences only. Its copies lack some clones; in the studies checked, an unresolved V gene accounts for under half of them, and the cause for the rest is not known. V and J calls and clone size follow that table, whereas D and trimming were derived from the DNA. The sample table records about 140,000 clones; approximately 79% of these occur just once. The ten top clones hold 2.9% of the sample.

The sample was PBMCs. This clonotype was obtained from a woman in her twenties or thirties in good health and CMV-seronegative. The chain was built from TRBV9 and TRBJ2-1, and TRBD2 matches 11 of the central bases. The CDR3 is CASSAFALAGGTYNEQFF. The bases are TGTGCCAGCAGCGCCTTTGCTTTAGCGGGAGGGACCTACAATGAGCAGTTCTTC.